Presented here are 25 T cell receptor beta chains from one specimen sequenced in a study of molecular identifiers for immune sequencing clone quantification. TCRdb processed the PCR reads anew with MiXCR; each CDR3 protein has one entry. Among about 630,000 distinct CDR3 sequences listed, about 25% were seen once. The sample consisted of naive CD8+ T cells from blood, with Jurkat cell RNA spiked in. Subset given: FACS-sorted CD8+CD4-CCR7+CD45RA+ naive T cells. These receptor sequences come from a human donor in good health. Some libraries in this study had Jurkat cell RNA spiked in.

In its sample, this clonotype was seen a few times. CDR3 sequence reads: CTSSFSGGPEQYF. The CDR3 DNA reads as TGTACCAGCAGCTTTTCGGGAGGCCCAGAGCAGTACTTC. The chain links TRBV7-2 to TRBJ2-7; 7 nucleotides match TRBD2. Per the germline V gene, CDR1 is SGHTA and CDR2 is FQGNSA. The CDR3 has 13 amino acids. Germline trimming cut 3 bases from V and 7 bases from J; bases unmatched to any gene: 6. The full variable domain, completed using reference TRBV7-2 and TRBJ2-7, is GAGVSQSPSNKVTEKGKDVELRCDPISGHTALYWYRQSLGQGLEFLIYFQGNSAPDKSGLPSDRFSAERTGGSVSTLTIQRTQQEDSAVYLCTSSFSGGPEQYFGPGTRLTVT.

V and J are TRBV6-2 or TRBV6-3 and TRBJ1-5, with no clear D. V was cut by 6 bases and J by 5 bases, with 20 bases left in between. The CDR3 contains 16 residues. Germline assignment: CDR1 MNHEY and CDR2 SVGEGT. Written as DNA, the CDR3 is TGTGCCAGCAGGCCGTTATGGGTCCTTGTCGATCAGCCCCAGCATTTT. As protein: CASRPLWVLVDQPQHF.

This clonotype was seen ten or more times. The V call is TRBV6-6, the J call TRBJ1-4; TRBD1 aligns across 10 bases. The CDR3 is 18 amino acids. V was pared by 5 bases and J by 8 bases, with 17 bases of the junction left unmatched. CDR1 is MNHNY and CDR2 is SVGAGI in the germline V gene (reference sequence). The CDR3 nucleotides read TGTGCCAGCAGTCACACCTCGGACAGGGGGTGGCTTGGGGAAAAACTGTTTTTT. The encoded protein is CASSHTSDRGWLGEKLFF.

The rearrangement links TRBV19 to TRBJ1-4; no clear D. From germline, CDR1 is LNHDA and CDR2 SQIVND (reference sequence). V lost 0 bases to trimming and J lost 8 bases, with 13 bases between them. The length of the CDR3 is 15 residues. The DNA for the CDR3 is TGTGCCAGTAGTATAGATAGTCCGAATGCGGAAAAACTGTTTTTT. As protein: CASSIDSPNAEKLFF.

The chain uses TRBV11-2 and TRBJ2-5, with 7 positions matching TRBD1. This CDR3 region has 15 residues. V gave up 4 bases and J gave up 7 bases; unmatched junction bases: 12. In germline, CDR1 is SGHAT, CDR2 FQNNGV. The CDR3: CASSSNPGDRGTQYF. CDR3 coding DNA: TGTGCCAGCAGCTCTAACCCCGGGGACAGAGGGACCCAGTACTTC.

Many counts were recorded for this clonotype. The CDR3 coding sequence is TGTGCCAGCAGCGGAGAAAAGGGGGACGATGAGCAGTTCTTC. It codes for CASSGEKGDDEQFF. The chain is built from TRBV4-2 and TRBJ2-1; a weak D match, TRBD1 (6 bases). Germline CDR1 and CDR2: LGHNA and YNFKEQ. The CDR3 sequence is 14 residues long. Trimming pared 5 bases from V and 8 bases from J, leaving 16 bases between.

This clonotype was picked up many times. The chain carries TRBV5-1 and TRBJ1-1; 7 bases are a match to TRBD1. CDR3 length equals 15 residues. J lost 3 bases, V lost 2 bases, and 7 bases had no gene match. The germline gives CDR1 SGHRS, CDR2 YFSETQ. The CDR3 DNA follows: TGCGCCAGCAGCTTAGCACAGGGGCAGGACACTGAAGCTTTCTTT. Translated: CASSLAQGQDTEAFF.

The rearrangement uses TRBV27 and TRBJ1-2; 8 nucleotides agree with TRBD1. Germline V CDR1 and CDR2: MNHEY, SMNVEV (reference sequence). This CDR3 is built from 16 residues. Unmatched junction bases numbered 10, after V lost 3 bases and J lost 4 bases. This CDR3 is CASSLLDRANFYGYTF. CDR3 coding DNA: TGTGCCAGCAGTTTGCTGGACAGGGCGAACTTCTATGGCTACACCTTC.

Notes on this clonotype: It may be a read error: a sequence one base away is much more abundant. The chain uses TRBV29-1 and TRBJ2-7; 7 bases map to TRBD1. The CDR3 totals 14 residues. The germline CDR1 and CDR2 sequences are SQVTM and ANQGSEA. The CDR3 region is CSVLQGQSSSEQYF. In nucleotides, the CDR3 is TGCAGCGTTCTACAGGGGCAGAGCTCCTCCGAGCAGTACTTC.

Turning to this clonotype: A clone one base away is much larger, so this may be a read error. The chain joins TRBV29-1 to TRBJ1-4; tentatively, D is TRBD1 (6 bases). Germline CDR1 is SQVTM and CDR2 is ANQGSEA. This CDR3 has 13 amino acids. CDR3 loop: CSVVTGSGEKLLF. CDR3 nucleotides: TGCAGCGTCGTTACAGGGAGCGGTGAAAAACTGCTTTTT.

The CDR3 coding sequence is TGTGCCAGCAGCCTCATGACTAGCGGATCCACAGATACGCAGTATTTT. Its protein product is CASSLMTSGSTDTQYF. The rearrangement links TRBV4-2 to TRBJ2-3; 9 bases line up with TRBD2. Germline V CDR1 and CDR2: LGHNA, YNFKEQ. J gave up 2 bases and V 4 bases, and 7 bases lay outside the gene matches. The CDR3 length is 16 residues.

The chain has TRBV19 and TRBJ2-7, with TRBD2 identical over 8 bases. The CDR3 runs 14 residues. Germline V gene data show CDR1 as LNHDA and CDR2 as SQIVND (reference sequence). Trimming removed 6 bases from V and 5 bases from J; junction bases left unmatched: 9. The CDR3 sequence: CASRVDSGADEQYF. As DNA, the CDR3 is TGTGCCAGTAGAGTGGATAGCGGGGCCGACGAGCAGTACTTC.

This clonotype was counted a few times. J is TRBJ2-5 and V is TRBV10-3, with D perhaps TRBD2 (5 bases). V was pared by 4 bases and J by 4 bases, with 10 bases between. CDR1 is ENHRY and CDR2 is SYGVKD in the germline V gene. The CDR3 sequence is 13 residues long. CDR3 coding DNA: TGTGCCATCAGTGCGGGAATTGGAGAGACCCAGTACTTC. Its protein product is CAISAGIGETQYF.

The table lists this clonotype with many counts. This chain joins TRBV29-1 and TRBJ2-3, with TRBD2 matching over 12 bases. V lost 1 base to trimming and J lost 4 bases; unmatched junction nucleotides: 9. This CDR3 is 17 amino acids long. Germline V gives CDR1 SQVTM, CDR2 ANQGSEA. DNA of the CDR3: TGCAGCGTTGAAGGACTAGCGGGAGTCAGTGTGGCAGATACGCAGTATTTT. This encodes CSVEGLAGVSVADTQYF.

This clonotype turned up a few times. The chain recombines TRBV20-1 with TRBJ2-3; 8 nucleotides agree with TRBD2. Germline trimming cut 6 bases from V and 5 bases from J; bases unmatched to any gene: 13. Looked up from germline, CDR1 is DFQATT and CDR2 is SNEGSKA (reference sequence). The CDR3 has 15 residues. The CDR3 sequence: CSASDRGGTEDTQYF. In DNA, the CDR3 is TGCAGTGCAAGCGACCGGGGGGGTACGGAAGATACGCAGTATTTT.

The J gene is TRBJ2-7, the V gene TRBV20-1, with TRBD2 identical over 10 bases. CDR3 length: 14 residues. Germline V gene lookup returns CDR1 DFQATT and CDR2 SNEGSKA (reference sequence). The ends lost 3 bases at V and 3 bases at J; junction bases unmatched: 5. Written as DNA, the CDR3 is TGCAGTGCTAGGGCTAGCGGGAGTATCTACGAGCAGTACTTC. This encodes CSARASGSIYEQYF.

This clonotype was observed many times. This rearrangement joins TRBV4-3 to TRBJ1-6; D uncertain. CDR1 LGHNA and CDR2 YSLEER come from the germline V gene. The CDR3 covers 16 residues. V was shortened by 0 bases and J by 8 bases, with 14 bases between the two germline ends. Here the CDR3 reads CASSQEWEGMDSPLHF. For the CDR3, the DNA is TGCGCCAGCAGCCAAGAATGGGAAGGCATGGATTCACCCCTCCACTTT.

This chain connects TRBV28 to TRBJ2-5; no reliable D call. V was cut by 4 bases and J by 4 bases, with 13 bases left in between. The V gene's germline CDR1 is MDHEN and CDR2 SYDVKM. The CDR3 has 14 amino acids. The CDR3 coding sequence is TGTGCCAGCAGTTCCACGTTTATCGCAGAGACCCAGTACTTC. Protein: CASSSTFIAETQYF.

This clonotype was counted only a few times. In DNA, the CDR3 is TGTGCCAGCAGTCCTAGCGGGGGGGCAAGCAATGAGCAGTTCTTC. It encodes CASSPSGGASNEQFF. The J gene is TRBJ2-1, the V gene TRBV2, with 12 bases identical to TRBD2. The germline V gene encodes CDR1 SNHLY and CDR2 FYNNEI. V was pared by 5 bases and J by 6 bases, with 5 bases of the junction left unmatched. This CDR3 contains 15 residues.

As for this clonotype: Being one base from a much bigger clone, this may be a read error. The chain employs TRBV4-2 and TRBJ1-1; D possibly corresponds to TRBD1 (5 bases). Germline V gene data show CDR1 as LGHNA and CDR2 as YNFKEQ. The germline V and J ends were trimmed by 0 bases and 2 bases, with 10 bases remaining between them. CDR3 length: 15 amino acids. CDR3 coding DNA: TGTGCCAGCAGCCAAGATCGGGGGGATAACACTGAAGCTTTCTTT. Translating gives CASSQDRGDNTEAFF.

This chain links TRBV9 with TRBJ1-4; tentative D call: TRBD1 (5 bases). This CDR3 comprises 16 residues. Germline V gene lookup returns CDR1 SGDLS and CDR2 YYNGEE. The ends were cut back, 0 bases at V and 8 bases at J, with 17 bases in the middle. Written as DNA, the CDR3 is TGTGCCAGCAGCGTAGGTCGCCGGGAGGGGTACGAAAAACTGTTTTTT. Translating gives CASSVGRREGYEKLFF. Looking up the rest from reference TRBV9 and TRBJ1-4 gives the full variable domain: DSGVTQTPKHLITATGQRVTLRCSPRSGDLSVYWYQQSLDQGLQFLIQYYNGEERAKGNILERFSAQQFPDLHSELNLSSLELGDSALYFCASSVGRREGYEKLFFGSGTQLSVL.

This clonotype has only a few counts. The rearrangement links TRBV9 to TRBJ2-3, with TRBD1 as a possible D gene (6 bases). Germline CDR1 is SGDLS and CDR2 is YYNGEE. Trimming left V 0 bases short and J 5 bases short, with 13 bases between. The CDR3 covers 15 residues. The CDR3 sequence: CASSVGAGVGDTQYF. CDR3 sequence (DNA): TGTGCCAGCAGCGTAGGGGCAGGGGTTGGAGATACGCAGTATTTT.

This clonotype was observed a few times. The rearrangement links TRBV19 to TRBJ2-1, with TRBD2 identical over 9 bases. Germline CDR1 LNHDA, CDR2 SQIVND (reference sequence). The CDR3 has 15 residues. The junction had 7 bases not matched to a gene; V was cut back by 3 bases and J by 7 bases. In nucleotides, the CDR3 is TGTGCCAGTAGTATCAATGGCGGGGGGGGTAATGAGCAGTTCTTC. This sequence encodes CASSINGGGGNEQFF.

This clonotype turned up a few times. V usage is TRBV7-9 and J usage is TRBJ2-2, with 9 bases fitting TRBD2. With V trimmed by 2 bases and J by 4 bases, 11 bases remained unmatched. The CDR3 is made up of 18 amino acids. Germline-derived CDR1 and CDR2 are SEHNR and FQNEAQ (reference sequence). For the CDR3, the DNA is TGTGCCAGCAGCTTACCGTTCGGGCTAGCGGGGCCCACCGGGGAGCTGTTTTTT. This gives the protein CASSLPFGLAGPTGELFF.

This chain uses TRBV21-1 with TRBJ1-1; the table's TRBD1 call for D was not verified on the DNA. TRBV21-1 is noted as a pseudogene. The CDR3 is 16 amino acids. CDR3 residues: CASSKAPGHLNTEAFF. Here the CDR3 DNA reads TGTGCCAGCAGCAAAGCACCGGGACACCTGAACACTGAAGCTTTCTTT.